Listed below are T cell receptor beta chains from one sample, sequenced in a study of T cells after yellow fever vaccination. One entry per CDR3 protein results from TCRdb running MiXCR on the 5' RACE reads. The data show some 340,000 distinct CDR3 sequences, with approximately 12% seen just once and 2.5% to 4% held by the top ten. The input for sequencing was CD4+ T cells sorted from PBMCs, taken 45 days after the yellow fever booster vaccination. These receptors all come from a man aged 18 to 29 who received the YFV17D yellow fever vaccine. The CDR3 runs from the conserved cysteine through the conserved F or W. D genes are given only for firm matches. Not all rows give a size; the values are once, few, many and, for expanded clones, a class.

j_gene: TRBJ2-2; d_gene: NA; v_gene: TRBV7-6; abundance: many; CDR3nt: TGTGCCAGCAGCCAAGGCCCAGCGGGGAACACCGGGGAGCTGTTTTTT; CDR3aa: CASSQGPAGNTGELFF
j_gene: TRBJ2-3; d_gene: NA; v_gene: TRBV7-7; abundance: many; CDR3nt: TGTGCCAGCAGCTCTCTATCAAACACAGATACGCAGTATTTT; CDR3aa: CASSSLSNTDTQYF
j_gene: TRBJ1-1; d_gene: TRBD1; v_gene: TRBV2; abundance: NA; CDR3nt: TGTGCCAGCAGCCTCCTTGGGGACAGGGAAGCTTTCTTT; CDR3aa: CASSLLGDREAFF
j_gene: TRBJ1-1; d_gene: NA; v_gene: TRBV7-2; abundance: few; CDR3nt: TGTGCCAGCAGCCTGCCAAGAGGTGCGACAGGCACGGTCGCTGAAGCTTTCTTT; CDR3aa: CASSLPRGATGTVAEAFF
j_gene: TRBJ1-2; d_gene: NA; v_gene: TRBV29-1; abundance: NA; CDR3nt: TGCAGCTTTACCGGGTTATATGGCTTCACCTTC; CDR3aa: CSFTGLYGFTF
j_gene: TRBJ1-2; d_gene: TRBD1; v_gene: TRBV18; abundance: NA; CDR3nt: TGTGCCAGCTCACCTGATCGACAGGGCTTCGATGGCTACACCTTC; CDR3aa: CASSPDRQGFDGYTF
j_gene: TRBJ2-2; d_gene: NA; v_gene: TRBV21-1; abundance: NA; CDR3nt: TGTGCCAGCAGCAAAATGGGGGGGTATACCGGGGAGCTGTTTTTT; CDR3aa: CASSKMGGYTGELFF
j_gene: TRBJ2-3; d_gene: TRBD1; v_gene: TRBV7-2; abundance: NA; CDR3nt: TGTGCCAGCACCTTAACTACAGGGGCAGATACGCAGTATTTT; CDR3aa: CASTLTTGADTQYF
j_gene: TRBJ2-2; d_gene: NA; v_gene: TRBV3-1; abundance: few; CDR3nt: TGTGCCAGCAGCCGACTGACGAACACCGGGGAGCTGTTTTTT; CDR3aa: CASSRLTNTGELFF
j_gene: TRBJ1-5; d_gene: NA; v_gene: TRBV7-2; abundance: many; CDR3nt: TGTGCCAGCAGCTCAAGGGGAGGCAATCAGCCCCAGCATTTT; CDR3aa: CASSSRGGNQPQHF
j_gene: TRBJ2-3; d_gene: TRBD1; v_gene: TRBV7-2; abundance: NA; CDR3nt: TGTGCCAGCAGCGAGACCGGGACAGGCCCGTATTTT; CDR3aa: CASSETGTGPYF
j_gene: TRBJ2-7; d_gene: NA; v_gene: TRBV5-1; abundance: few; CDR3nt: TGCGCCAGCAGCTTGGAAAGGGACGTCTACGAGCAGTACTTC; CDR3aa: CASSLERDVYEQYF
j_gene: TRBJ1-1; d_gene: NA; v_gene: TRBV7-9; abundance: many; CDR3nt: TGTGCCAGCAGCTTAGGGACGGGGAACACTGAAGCTTTCTTT; CDR3aa: CASSLGTGNTEAFF
j_gene: TRBJ2-6; d_gene: NA; v_gene: TRBV20-1; abundance: few; CDR3nt: TGCAGTGCTAGAGATTCGGGTATACTATCTGGGGCCAACGTCCTGACTTTC; CDR3aa: CSARDSGILSGANVLTF
j_gene: TRBJ1-1; d_gene: TRBD1; v_gene: TRBV12-3/TRBV12-4; abundance: many; CDR3nt: TGTGCCAGCAGTGGGACAGGGGGGACTGAAGCTTTCTTT; CDR3aa: CASSGTGGTEAFF
j_gene: TRBJ1-4; d_gene: NA; v_gene: TRBV18; abundance: few; CDR3nt: TGTGCCAGCTCACCAGAGAATGAAAAACTGTTTTTT; CDR3aa: CASSPENEKLFF
j_gene: TRBJ2-1; d_gene: NA; v_gene: TRBV7-3; abundance: NA; CDR3nt: TGTGCCAGCAGCTTAGATCCCGGGAGATACAATGAGCAGTTCTTC; CDR3aa: CASSLDPGRYNEQFF
j_gene: TRBJ2-1; d_gene: NA; v_gene: TRBV7-2; abundance: NA; CDR3nt: TGTGCCAGCAGCTGGGTAGGGGTTCCCCACAATGAGCAGTTCTTC; CDR3aa: CASSWVGVPHNEQFF
j_gene: TRBJ2-3; d_gene: NA; v_gene: TRBV9; abundance: NA; CDR3nt: TGTGCCAGCAGCGAGTCATCCGCAGATACGCAGTATTTT; CDR3aa: CASSESSADTQYF
j_gene: TRBJ2-3; d_gene: TRBD2; v_gene: TRBV5-1; abundance: few; CDR3nt: TGCGCCAGCAGAAGCAGTAGCGGGGGTACTAGCACAGATACGCAGTATTTT; CDR3aa: CASRSSSGGTSTDTQYF
j_gene: TRBJ2-3; d_gene: TRBD2; v_gene: TRBV6-2/TRBV6-3; abundance: NA; CDR3nt: TGTGCCAGCAGTACTAGCGGGGGGGGATTCACAGATACGCAGTATTTT; CDR3aa: CASSTSGGGFTDTQYF
j_gene: TRBJ2-7; d_gene: NA; v_gene: TRBV7-2; abundance: few; CDR3nt: TGTGCCAGCAGTTCTCCAGACTTGGTTATGTACGAGCAGTACTTC; CDR3aa: CASSSPDLVMYEQYF
j_gene: TRBJ2-5; d_gene: NA; v_gene: TRBV7-2; abundance: NA; CDR3nt: TGTGCCAGCAGCCGCCCAGAGATAGAGACCCAGTACTTC; CDR3aa: CASSRPEIETQYF
j_gene: TRBJ2-7; d_gene: NA; v_gene: TRBV29-1; abundance: many; CDR3nt: TGCAGCGTTGGCCCGGACTATACCTACGAGCAGTACTTC; CDR3aa: CSVGPDYTYEQYF
j_gene: TRBJ2-7; d_gene: TRBD1; v_gene: TRBV19; abundance: few; CDR3nt: TGTGCCAGTAGTACCCGACAGGGGGGGGCCTACGAGCAGTACTTC; CDR3aa: CASSTRQGGAYEQYF
j_gene: TRBJ2-5; d_gene: NA; v_gene: TRBV23-1; abundance: many; CDR3nt: TGCGCCAGCAGTCAATCTAGAGGGGGAGATGGAGAGACCCAGTACTTC; CDR3aa: CASSQSRGGDGETQYF
j_gene: TRBJ2-3; d_gene: TRBD1; v_gene: TRBV24-1; abundance: NA; CDR3nt: TGTGCCACCAGTGTTGGACAGGGACTTCTGGATACGCAGTATTTT; CDR3aa: CATSVGQGLLDTQYF
j_gene: TRBJ2-5; d_gene: NA; v_gene: TRBV29-1; abundance: many; CDR3nt: TGCAGCGTTGAAGACCGGAGGGGGGGGCAAGAGACCCAGTACTTC; CDR3aa: CSVEDRRGGQETQYF
j_gene: TRBJ1-4; d_gene: TRBD1; v_gene: TRBV5-1; abundance: NA; CDR3nt: TGCGCCAGCAGCTTGGGCGGGACAGCTAATGAAAAACTGTTTTTT; CDR3aa: CASSLGGTANEKLFF